One and the same sample provided the 17 T cell receptor beta chains below, sequenced in a study of neurological immune-mediated disorders. One entry per CDR3 protein, called by TCRdb with MiXCR from the 5' RACE reads. The sample holds tens of thousands of distinct CDR3 sequences, approximately 2.8% seen once. The sequenced material came from PBMCs. The receptor source for this set is a woman aged 30 to 39 with multiple sclerosis.

In this sample, this clonotype turned up many times. The chain combines TRBV5-1 with TRBJ2-1, with D tentatively TRBD1 or TRBD2 (5 bases each). Germline CDR1 and CDR2: SGHRS and YFSETQ. The CDR3 runs to 14 residues. Trimming removed 0 bases at V and 2 bases at J, with 6 bases between. In DNA, the CDR3 is TGCGCCAGCAGCTTGGGGGACGCCTACAATGAGCAGTTCTTC. It specifies CASSLGDAYNEQFF.

This clonotype has ten or more counts. In nucleotides, the CDR3 is TGCGCCAGCAGCCCGGGACAGGGTAAGGTCTACGAGCAGTACTTC. It specifies CASSPGQGKVYEQYF. V and J are TRBV5-1 and TRBJ2-7, with TRBD1 identical over 9 bases. Germline values: CDR1 SGHRS, CDR2 YFSETQ. The CDR3 runs to 15 residues. The junction had 8 bases not matched to a gene; V was cut back by 4 bases and J by 3 bases.

The table lists this clonotype with many counts. The chain recombines TRBV5-1 with TRBJ2-1; 7 bases agree with TRBD2. Germline V gene sequence: CDR1 SGHRS, CDR2 YFSETQ. J lost 10 bases, V lost 5 bases, and 12 bases had no gene match. The CDR3 contains 14 residues. CDR3 sequence (DNA): TGCGCCAGCAGTCACGGGGGAGGGACTTCGGAGCAGTTCTTC. This translates into CASSHGGGTSEQFF.

This clonotype came up many times. V gene TRBV5-1 combines with J gene TRBJ1-1, with TRBD1 matching 7 bases. The J segment lost 1 base and the V segment lost 5 bases, leaving 2 bases of the junction unmatched. This CDR3 spans 13 amino acids. Germline V gene lookup returns CDR1 SGHRS and CDR2 YFSETQ. In DNA form, the CDR3 reads TGCGCCAGCAGAGGACAGGAGAACACTGAAGCTTTCTTT. It is translated as CASRGQENTEAFF. Full variable domain (rest looked up from reference TRBV5-1 and TRBJ1-1): KAGVTQTPRYLIKTRGQQVTLSCSPISGHRSVSWYQQTPGQGLQFLFEYFSETQRNKGNFPGRFSGRQFSNSRSEMNVSTLELGDSALYLCASRGQENTEAFFGQGTRLTVV.

This clonotype was seen ten or more times. The rearrangement joins TRBV29-1 to TRBJ2-1; TRBD2 is a possible D gene (6 bases). Between the trimmed V and J ends, which lost 2 bases and 6 bases, there was a span of 11 bases. The CDR3 spans 13 residues. Germline CDR1 reads SQVTM; CDR2 reads ANQGSEA. The CDR3 DNA reads as TGCAGCGTTGAATGGCAGGGAGGCAATGAGCAGTTCTTC. It translates to CSVEWQGGNEQFF.

This clonotype has ten or more counts. The V gene is TRBV6-1, the J gene TRBJ2-1; 7 bases map to TRBD2. V was clipped by 3 bases and J by 9 bases; unmatched bases: 8. CDR3 length equals 14 residues. Germline V gene lookup returns CDR1 MNHNS and CDR2 SASEGT. CDR3 DNA: TGTGCCAGCAGTGACCTTAGCGGGTGGTTTGAGCAGTTCTTC. Translating gives CASSDLSGWFEQFF.

This clonotype was recorded at least ten times. The rearrangement joins TRBV20-1 to TRBJ1-2; 7 bases are shared with TRBD1. The CDR3 runs 15 residues. Trimming at V came to 0 bases and at J to 3 bases, leaving 7 bases not matched to a gene. The V gene's germline CDR1 is DFQATT and CDR2 SNEGSKA (reference sequence). Here the CDR3 reads CSARDLEGAHYGYTF. In DNA, the CDR3 is TGCAGTGCTAGAGATTTGGAGGGGGCTCACTATGGCTACACCTTC.

The sample holds many counts of this clonotype. The chain combines TRBV7-2 with TRBJ1-6, with TRBD1 as a possible D gene (5 bases). Trimming took 3 bases from V and 8 from J, leaving 20 bases between them. Germline V gene sequence: CDR1 SGHTA, CDR2 FQGNSA. The CDR3 consists of 17 residues. The CDR3 DNA reads as TGTGCCAGCAGCTTCCTGGCCCCCGCAGGGTCGGATTCACCCCTCCACTTT. Protein sequence: CASSFLAPAGSDSPLHF.

This clonotype was seen ten or more times. The chain uses TRBV4-1 and TRBJ1-6; D gene ambiguous. V lost 4 bases and J 11 bases, leaving 9 bases between the germline ends. This CDR3 is built from 12 residues. The germline V gene encodes CDR1 MGHRA and CDR2 YSYEKL. The CDR3 DNA follows: TGCGCCAGCAGCCGGCCGGGGACACCCCTCCACTTT. It yields the protein CASSRPGTPLHF.

This clonotype occurred many times. V gene TRBV20-1 combines with J gene TRBJ2-2; tentative D call: TRBD2 (6 bases). The CDR3 totals 16 residues. V dropped 4 bases and J dropped 4 bases, with 19 bases sitting between them. Germline CDR1 is DFQATT and CDR2 is SNEGSKA (reference sequence). CDR3 coding DNA: TGCAGTGCTATTCGGGGAGGCGGGCTTGGCACCGGGGAGCTGTTTTTT. As protein: CSAIRGGGLGTGELFF.

This clonotype came up many times. The chain has TRBV27 and TRBJ2-7; D remains ambiguous. CDR3 length equals 14 residues. Trimming stripped 6 bases from V and 6 bases from J, with 18 bases between. CDR1 is MNHEY, CDR2 SMNVEV, per germline (reference sequence). The CDR3 sequence: CASRTLPLGAEQYF. In DNA form, the CDR3 reads TGTGCCAGCAGGACCTTACCCCTGGGCGCCGAGCAGTACTTC.

This clonotype was counted ten times or more. V gene TRBV11-2 combines with J gene TRBJ2-7; 8 nucleotides match TRBD1. The CDR3 has 16 residues. V dropped 5 bases and J dropped 2; count of bases not matched to a gene: 11. Germline V CDR1 and CDR2: SGHAT, FQNNGV. This CDR3 reads CASSRRPQGDTYEQYF. In DNA form, the CDR3 reads TGTGCCAGCAGCCGGAGACCACAGGGGGATACCTACGAGCAGTACTTC.

The table lists this clonotype with many counts. V and J are TRBV7-7 and TRBJ2-2; TRBD1 is a possible D gene (5 bases). V lost 2 bases, J lost 6 bases, and 16 bases lay in between. CDR3 length: 16 residues. Germline lookup yields CDR1 SSHAT and CDR2 FNYEAQ (reference sequence). Here the CDR3 DNA reads TGTGCCAGCAGCTTATTTCCCGCACAGGTCGCCGGGGAGCTGTTTTTT. It codes for CASSLFPAQVAGELFF.

In this sample, this clonotype turned up many times. This rearrangement joins TRBV29-1 to TRBJ2-2; either TRBD1 or TRBD2 may fit D (5 bases each). Germline V gives CDR1 SQVTM, CDR2 ANQGSEA. This CDR3 has 15 residues. With 4 bases removed from V and 2 bases from J, the gap between germline ends came to 14 bases. The CDR3 DNA reads as TGCAGCGTTGTGGGTGGGACGGGCAACACCGGGGAGCTGTTTTTT. It specifies CSVVGGTGNTGELFF.

This clonotype was recorded at least ten times. The chain joins TRBV6-5 to TRBJ2-2; weak D call: TRBD1 (6 bases). Germline CDR1 reads MNHEY; CDR2 reads SVGAGI. V gave up 2 bases and J gave up 4 bases, with 11 bases separating them. This CDR3 is built from 15 residues. CDR3 bases: TGTGCCAGCAGTTACGAGGGGGTGGTCACCGGGGAGCTGTTTTTT. Translating gives CASSYEGVVTGELFF.

This clonotype was counted many times. The rearrangement links TRBV6-2 or TRBV6-3 to TRBJ2-1, with 8 bases matching TRBD1. CDR1 and CDR2 from the germline V gene are MNHEY and SVGEGT. CDR3 length: 15 amino acids. V trimming: 7 bases; J trimming: 0 bases; junction bases outside the gene matches: 5. The CDR3 spells CASTWDRSSYNEQFF. The CDR3 nucleotides read TGTGCCAGCACCTGGGACAGGAGCTCCTACAATGAGCAGTTCTTC.

This clonotype was picked up many times. The chain has TRBV20-1 and TRBJ2-7; D possibly matches TRBD1 or TRBD2 (5 bases each). The CDR3 runs to 14 residues. CDR1 is DFQATT, CDR2 SNEGSKA, per germline (reference sequence). V dropped 1 base and J dropped 0 bases, with 10 bases sitting between them. CDR3: CSARGDRLSYEQYF. The CDR3 bases are TGCAGTGCTAGAGGGGACCGCCTCTCCTACGAGCAGTACTTC.